This entry lists 25 T cell receptor beta chains sequenced from one sample in a study of cytomegalovirus exposure and HLA in healthy donors. The table came from immunoSEQ multiplex PCR; TCRdb's copy has only in-frame clones and leaves some out. Of roughly 150,000 clones listed, more than 75% are singletons. Specimen: PBMCs. These TCRs come from a man aged 18-30 years in good health and CMV-seropositive.

This chain connects TRBV19 to TRBJ2-7, with D possibly being TRBD1 (6 bases). Germline V lookup: CDR1 LNHDA, CDR2 SQIVND (reference sequence). The CDR3 extends over 14 amino acids. V shed 11 bases and J shed 2 bases, with 19 bases lying between them. The CDR3 spells CASTQGSDPYEQYF. CDR3 coding DNA: TGTGCCTCGACCCAGGGGTCTGATCCCTACGAGCAGTACTTC.

J is TRBJ2-7 and V is TRBV28, with 9 nucleotides matching TRBD1. CDR3 size: 13 residues. The junction had 5 bases not matched to a gene; V was cut back by 7 bases and J by 4 bases. Germline CDR1 reads MDHEN; CDR2 reads SYDVKM. CDR3 coding DNA: TGTGCCAGCAATGGACAGGGGCTGTACGAGCAGTACTTC. This codes for CASNGQGLYEQYF.

This clone was detected many times. The rearrangement links TRBV15 to TRBJ1-2; D call uncertain. Trimming shortened V by 0 bases and J by 6 bases, and 11 bases separated the two germline ends. Germline CDR1 LNHNV, CDR2 YYDKDF (reference sequence). CDR3 length equals 14 residues. The CDR3 sequence: CATSRDTRGDGYTF. The DNA of the CDR3 is TGTGCCACCAGCAGAGATACGCGTGGTGATGGCTACACCTTC.

This rearrangement joins TRBV4-2 to TRBJ1-2; 7 bases line up with TRBD1. In germline, CDR1 is LGHNA, CDR2 YNFKEQ. The V segment lost 0 bases and the J segment 2 bases; nucleotides outside the gene matches: 6. CDR3 length: 16 residues. The CDR3 here is CASSQDLGQTNYGYTF. Written as DNA, the CDR3 is TGTGCCAGCAGCCAAGATTTGGGACAGACCAACTATGGCTACACCTTC.

This clone was picked up one time. The chain couples TRBV10-3 to TRBJ2-2; 8 bases map to TRBD2. Germline V CDR1 and CDR2: ENHRY, SYGVKD. This CDR3 comprises 13 residues. V dropped 6 bases and J dropped 6; count of bases not matched to a gene: 3. Written as DNA, the CDR3 is TGTGCCATCAGCCTAGCGGGCGCCGGGGAGCTGTTTTTT. This gives the protein CAISLAGAGELFF.

This clone has just a few counts. V gene TRBV6-1 combines with J gene TRBJ1-2, with 7 bases that match TRBD1. Trimming removed 8 bases from V and 5 bases from J; junction bases left unmatched: 11. The CDR3 totals 14 residues. Germline V lookup: CDR1 MNHNS, CDR2 SASEGT. CDR3 coding DNA: TGTGCCAGCGACTACCAAGGGACAGCTTATGGCTACACCTTC. Translation: CASDYQGTAYGYTF.

V and J are TRBV10-2 and TRBJ2-5, with 8 bases aligning to TRBD1. The CDR3 length is 18 residues. Germline V gene data show CDR1 as WSHSY and CDR2 as SAAADI. The J segment lost 0 bases and the V segment lost 0 bases, leaving 9 bases of the junction unmatched. The CDR3 coding sequence is TGCGCCAGCAGTGAGTCCTCAGGGGGCGCGGAGGACCAAGAGACCCAGTACTTC. Translated: CASSESSGGAEDQETQYF.

The chain has TRBV7-2 and TRBJ1-2, with 8 bases that match TRBD1. V shed 5 bases, J shed 8 bases, and the junction held 13 bases outside the gene matches. The germline V gene has CDR1 SGHTA and CDR2 FQGNSA. The CDR3 covers 15 residues. The CDR3 DNA reads as TGTGCCAGCAGCCCCCGAACGACAGGGGCTCACGGCTACACCTTC. Amino acid sequence: CASSPRTTGAHGYTF.

This clone was seen only once. The chain employs TRBV9 and TRBJ2-1; weak D call: TRBD2 (6 bases). V was clipped by 0 bases and J by 0 bases, with 16 bases between them. This CDR3 comprises 18 residues. Germline V lookup: CDR1 SGDLS, CDR2 YYNGEE. CDR3 in amino acids: CASSVGLGWGNSYNEQFF. CDR3 nucleotide sequence: TGTGCCAGCAGCGTAGGACTAGGGTGGGGCAACTCCTACAATGAGCAGTTCTTC.

This clone has just one count. This chain links TRBV19 with TRBJ2-1; a possible D gene is TRBD2 (5 bases). V lost 5 bases and J 7 bases, leaving 9 bases between the germline ends. This CDR3 has 12 residues. The germline V gene has CDR1 LNHDA and CDR2 SQIVND (reference sequence). This chain's CDR3 is CASSALENEQFF. The CDR3, as DNA: TGTGCCAGTAGTGCACTAGAAAATGAGCAGTTCTTC.

The rearrangement links TRBV14 to TRBJ2-1; D possibly corresponds to TRBD2 (5 bases). V lost 2 bases and J lost 0, with 8 bases in between. This CDR3 is built from 15 residues. Germline V gene data show CDR1 as SGHDN and CDR2 as FVKESK. CDR3 sequence (DNA): TGTGCCAGCAGCCAAAGGCTAGCCTCCTACAATGAGCAGTTCTTC. Its protein is CASSQRLASYNEQFF.

The V and J genes are TRBV9 and TRBJ2-3; 10 bases agree with TRBD2. This CDR3 comprises 16 residues. The J segment lost 6 bases and the V segment lost 1 base, leaving 8 bases of the junction unmatched. CDR1 is SGDLS, CDR2 YYNGEE, per germline. The CDR3 DNA reads as TGTGCCAGCAGCGTACAACTAGCGGGACCGGGGGATACGCAGTATTTT. Its protein product is CASSVQLAGPGDTQYF.

V is TRBV10-3 and J is TRBJ1-6; 7 bases are a match to TRBD1. Trimming cost V 2 bases and J 5 bases; bases outside gene matches: 15. Per germline, CDR1 ENHRY and CDR2 SYGVKD. The CDR3 is 19 residues long. The CDR3 bases are TGTGCCATCAGTGAGCGCGAAAGAATCCGGGACAGCAATAATTCACCCCTCCACTTT. Translating it yields CAISERERIRDSNNSPLHF.

J is TRBJ1-1 and V is TRBV11-3; 9 bases line up with TRBD1. The germline gives CDR1 SGHNT, CDR2 YENEEA. This CDR3 is 15 amino acids long. Trimming at V came to 5 bases and at J to 4 bases, leaving 8 bases not matched to a gene. CDR3 protein: CASSKWTGAFTEAFF. CDR3 nucleotides: TGTGCCAGCAGCAAATGGACAGGGGCATTCACTGAAGCTTTCTTT. Combining the CDR3 with reference TRBV11-3 and TRBJ1-1 gives the whole variable domain EAGVVQSPRYKIIEKKQPVAFWCNPISGHNTLYWYLQNLGQGPELLIRYENEEAVDDSQLPKDRFSAERLKGVDSTLKIQPAELGDSAVYLCASSKWTGAFTEAFFGQGTRLTVV.

In this sample, this clone turned up a few times. The chain uses TRBV5-1 and TRBJ2-7; 7 bases line up with TRBD1. CDR1 and CDR2 (germline): SGHRS, YFSETQ. Trimming took 3 bases from V and 2 from J; bases not matched to a gene: 2. The CDR3 is made up of 13 amino acids. The CDR3 loop is CASSYDRAYEQYF. DNA of the CDR3: TGCGCCAGCAGCTACGACAGGGCCTACGAGCAGTACTTC.

The V call is TRBV19, the J call TRBJ1-5; D is perhaps TRBD1 (6 bases). The CDR3 loop spans 15 amino acids. V dropped 4 bases and J dropped 1 base, with 11 bases sitting between them. Germline lookup yields CDR1 LNHDA and CDR2 SQIVND (reference sequence). CDR3 region: CASSKPQGSNQPQHF. DNA of the CDR3: TGTGCCAGTAGTAAGCCACAGGGAAGCAATCAGCCCCAGCATTTT.

The V call is TRBV10-3, the J call TRBJ2-3, with 9 positions matching TRBD2. Trimming at V came to 9 bases and at J to 6 bases, leaving 10 bases not matched to a gene. The CDR3 has 14 residues. Germline CDR1 and CDR2: ENHRY and SYGVKD. CDR3 DNA sequence: TGTGCCATTAAGCAGCGGGGGGCCCCCGATACGCAGTATTTT. Translated, it gives CAIKQRGAPDTQYF.

The chain carries TRBV11-1 and TRBJ2-3; weak D call: TRBD2 (6 bases). CDR3 length: 15 amino acids. CDR1 and CDR2 (germline): SGHAT, FQDESV (reference sequence). V was pared by 5 bases and J by 2 bases, with 14 bases between. This chain's CDR3 is CASSHGTLHTDTQYF. For the CDR3, the DNA is TGTGCCAGCAGCCACGGGACTCTTCACACAGATACGCAGTATTTT. Combining the CDR3 with reference TRBV11-1 and TRBJ2-3 gives the whole variable domain EAEVAQSPRYKITEKSQAVAFWCDPISGHATLYWYRQILGQGPELLVQFQDESVVDDSQLPKDRFSAERLKGVDSTLKIQPAELGDSAMYLCASSHGTLHTDTQYFGPGTRLTVL.

The V call is TRBV15, the J call TRBJ1-1; 8 positions match TRBD1. The CDR3 is 16 residues long. V trimming: 1 base; J trimming: 4 bases; junction bases outside the gene matches: 8. Germline V gene sequence: CDR1 LNHNV, CDR2 YYDKDF (reference sequence). CDR3 DNA: TGTGCCACCAGCAGAGGGGGGGACAGGTCTGGCACTGAAGCTTTCTTT. Its translation is CATSRGGDRSGTEAFF.

This chain connects TRBV5-1 to TRBJ1-3; D is unclear. Germline loops: CDR1 SGHRS, CDR2 YFSETQ. With 1 base removed from V and 0 bases from J, the gap between germline ends came to 11 bases. The CDR3 contains 16 residues. The CDR3 spells CASSLKWWSSGNTIYF. CDR3 in DNA: TGCGCCAGCAGCTTGAAGTGGTGGAGCTCTGGAAACACCATATATTTT.

V and J are TRBV18 and TRBJ2-5, with 7 bases lining up with TRBD2. Per germline, CDR1 KGHSH and CDR2 LQKENI. This CDR3 has 13 amino acids. Trimming took 4 bases from V and 3 from J; bases not matched to a gene: 2. CDR3 DNA sequence: TGTGCCAGCTCACAGAGCGGGGAAGAGACCCAGTACTTC. It translates to CASSQSGEETQYF.

The gene calls are TRBV4-1 and TRBJ2-1; TRBD1 is a possible D gene (6 bases). Germline CDR1 reads MGHRA; CDR2 reads YSYEKL. This CDR3 comprises 16 residues. Deletions cut 5 bases from V and 4 bases from J, with 18 bases between. As DNA, the CDR3 is TGCGCCAGCAGCGACCCCGCCCGGGACAAATACAATGAGCAGTTCTTC. It translates to CASSDPARDKYNEQFF.

The rearrangement links TRBV2 to TRBJ2-4, with D perhaps matching TRBD2 (5 bases). CDR3 length: 14 residues. The V end lost 5 bases, the J end lost 6 bases, and 14 bases lay between the germline ends. The germline V gene encodes CDR1 SNHLY and CDR2 FYNNEI. In DNA, the CDR3 is TGTGCCAGCAGTAATCAGCCCGAGGGAAACATTCAGTACTTC. Amino acid sequence: CASSNQPEGNIQYF.

V usage is TRBV5-1 and J usage is TRBJ1-4; possibly TRBD1 for D (6 bases). The germline V and J ends were trimmed by 7 bases and 3 bases, with 16 bases remaining between them. The CDR3 length is 15 residues. Germline V gene data show CDR1 as SGHRS and CDR2 as YFSETQ. The CDR3 spells CASYSGTTSNEKLFF. In DNA form, the CDR3 reads TGCGCCAGCTATTCCGGGACAACATCTAATGAAAAACTGTTTTTT. Full variable domain (rest looked up from reference TRBV5-1 and TRBJ1-4): KAGVTQTPRYLIKTRGQQVTLSCSPISGHRSVSWYQQTPGQGLQFLFEYFSETQRNKGNFPGRFSGRQFSNSRSEMNVSTLELGDSALYLCASYSGTTSNEKLFFGSGTQLSVL.

This clone was picked up one time. The chain recombines TRBV7-6 with TRBJ1-2; maybe TRBD1 (5 bases). This CDR3 has 14 amino acids. V dropped 4 bases and J dropped 8 bases, with 17 bases sitting between them. Germline assignment: CDR1 SGHVS and CDR2 FNYEAQ. The CDR3 here is CASSSYGGEEGYTF. For the CDR3, the DNA is TGTGCCAGCAGCTCCTACGGGGGTGAAGAAGGCTACACCTTC.